These T cell receptor beta chains were read from a single sample in a study of identical twins. MiXCR, run by TCRdb on the 5' RACE reads, gives a single entry per CDR3 protein. The sample has some 250,000 distinct CDR3 sequences; approximately 12% are singletons. This sample also belongs to another study, concerning yellow fever vaccine responses in identical twins.

The sample consisted of memory (CD45RO+) T cells sorted from blood. The receptors shown here come from a woman between 18 and 29 years old in good health. CDR3s include the opening cysteine and the closing phenylalanine or tryptophan. A D gene is named only where the DNA matches it firmly. The listing skips clone size in some rows; elsewhere it reads once, few, many or a size class.

J | length | D | size | V | DNA | CDR3
TRBJ1-1 | 13 | - | many | TRBV5-1 | TGCGCCAGCAGCTTTACAGCGAACACTGAAGCTTTCTTT | CASSFTANTEAFF
TRBJ2-3 | 17 | TRBD2 | once | TRBV3-1 | TGTGCCTCCTGCCGCGGCTGGACTAGCGGAAACACAGATACGCAGTATTTT | CASCRGWTSGNTDTQYF
TRBJ1-5 | 15 | TRBD1 | - | TRBV4-2 | TGTGCCAGCAGCCAACAGGGACAGGGTAATCAGCCCCAGCATTTT | CASSQQGQGNQPQHF
TRBJ2-2 | 19 | - | - | TRBV2 | TGTGCCAGCAGTGACGTTGGCAGCCGTCTTTCCATGGGCACCGGGGAGCTGTTTTTT | CASSDVGSRLSMGTGELFF
TRBJ1-2 | 13 | - | many | TRBV28 | TGTGCCAGCAGTTTAAGGCAGCACTATGGCTACACCTTC | CASSLRQHYGYTF
TRBJ2-5 | 15 | - | - | TRBV7-9 | TGTGCCAGCAGCCCGACTGGCGGATACCAAGAGACCCAGTACTTC | CASSPTGGYQETQYF
TRBJ2-1 | 16 | TRBD2 | - | TRBV19 | TGTGCCAGTAGTCGGGCTAGCGGGGGGCATTACAATGAGCAGTTCTTC | CASSRASGGHYNEQFF
TRBJ2-1 | 13 | - | many | TRBV5-1 | TGCGCCAGCTCACCTAGCGCCAACAATGAGCAGTTCTTC | CASSPSANNEQFF
TRBJ2-1 | 17 | TRBD1 | few | TRBV18 | TGTGCCAGCTCACCGGACGGGACAGGGGGCTCATACAATGAGCAGTTCTTC | CASSPDGTGGSYNEQFF
TRBJ2-7 | 12 | - | - | TRBV20-1 | TGCAGTGGCCTCGGTGGCTTTTACGAGCAGTACTTC | CSGLGGFYEQYF
TRBJ1-2 | 15 | - | - | TRBV24-1 | TGTGCCACCAGTGATTCAGCGTTTTCTAACTATGGCTACACCTTC | CATSDSAFSNYGYTF
TRBJ1-5 | 16 | - | - | TRBV20-1 | TGCAGTGCTCCTGACCAGCTGAAGCATAGCAATCAGCCCCAGCATTTT | CSAPDQLKHSNQPQHF
TRBJ2-3 | 18 | TRBD1 | many | TRBV5-1 | TGCGCCAGCAGCTTGAACGCACAGGGGTCGAACCTGCGAGATACGCAGTATTTT | CASSLNAQGSNLRDTQYF
TRBJ2-1 | 14 | - | many | TRBV12-3/TRBV12-4 | TGTGCCACAAAGGGCACAGGGGAGGCGAATGAGCAGTTCTTC | CATKGTGEANEQFF
TRBJ2-3 | 16 | - | - | TRBV28 | TGTGCCAGCAGTCCAGGGGCGGGGCTGGGCACAGATACGCAGTATTTT | CASSPGAGLGTDTQYF
TRBJ2-2 | 16 | - | once | TRBV2 | TGTGCCAGCAGGATACAGGGTAGAAGATTGTCCGGGGAGCTGTTTTTT | CASRIQGRRLSGELFF
TRBJ2-1 | 13 | - | - | TRBV18 | TGTGCCAGCTCACCACAGCGAAGCGATGAGCAGTTCTTC | CASSPQRSDEQFF
TRBJ2-6 | 16 | - | - | TRBV5-1 | TGCGCCAGCACCGTTGACCAGGGGACCGGGGCCAACGTCCTGACTTTC | CASTVDQGTGANVLTF
TRBJ2-4 | 16 | - | many | TRBV6-1 | TGTGCCAGCAGTGAAGGACCTTTACTAGCCAAAAACATTCAGTACTTC | CASSEGPLLAKNIQYF
TRBJ2-4 | 18 | TRBD1 | - | TRBV6-1 | TGTGCCAGCAGTACCCCGGTTCCAGGGGGCGCCGCCAAAAACATTCAGTACTTC | CASSTPVPGGAAKNIQYF
TRBJ2-7 | 12 | - | few | TRBV7-9 | TGTGCCAGCAGCAAAAGCTCCTACGAGCAGTACTTC | CASSKSSYEQYF
TRBJ1-5 | 13 | - | many | TRBV20-1 | TGCAGTGCTAGTATCGGGGGACGTCAGCCCCAGCATTTT | CSASIGGRQPQHF
TRBJ2-1 | 16 | - | many | TRBV7-8 | TGTGCCAGCAGCTTAGCGTCGCAGGGGCGGTACAATGAGCAGTTCTTC | CASSLASQGRYNEQFF
TRBJ2-3 | 14 | TRBD2 | - | TRBV5-1 | TGCGCCAGCAGCCTAGACACAGCGGGGTTTACGCAGTATTTT | CASSLDTAGFTQYF
TRBJ2-7 | 14 | - | - | TRBV4-3 | TGCGCCAGCAGCCAGGGGGACTGGGACTACGAGCAGTACTTC | CASSQGDWDYEQYF
TRBJ2-4 | 13 | - | few | TRBV12-3/TRBV12-4 | TGTGCCAGCAGTTTTGTTCAGCAGGGCATTCAGTACTTC | CASSFVQQGIQYF
TRBJ2-7 | 13 | - | many | TRBV7-8 | TGTGCCAGCCTGCGAGGGCTCTCCTACGAGCAGTACTTC | CASLRGLSYEQYF
TRBJ2-2 | 15 | - | few | TRBV13 | TGTGCCAGCAGCTTATCGGGGACGAACACCGGGGAGCTGTTTTTT | CASSLSGTNTGELFF
TRBJ2-2 | 16 | TRBD2 | - | TRBV13 | TGTGCCAGCAGTTCCCTAGCGGGAGGCAACACCGGGGAGCTGTTTTTT | CASSSLAGGNTGELFF
TRBJ1-1 | 12 | - | many | TRBV12-3/TRBV12-4 | TGTGCCAGCAGTCTCCCGATCCCCAAGGCTTTCTTT | CASSLPIPKAFF
TRBJ1-2 | 13 | - | many | TRBV12-3/TRBV12-4 | TGTGCCAGCAGTTTAAACAATGATAATGGCTACACCTTC | CASSLNNDNGYTF
TRBJ2-3 | 15 | - | few | TRBV9 | TGTGCCAGCAGCGAGGGGGGGGGATTTCAGGATACGCAGTATTTT | CASSEGGGFQDTQYF
TRBJ2-7 | 13 | - | - | TRBV5-6 | TGTGCCAGCAGATACTCCAAGGATACCGAGCAGTACTTC | CASRYSKDTEQYF
TRBJ2-4 | 11 | - | - | TRBV6-2/TRBV6-3 | TGTGCCAGCAGCCACGGAGGCAGTCAGTACTTC | CASSHGGSQYF
TRBJ1-1 | 13 | - | few | TRBV11-1 | TGTGCCAGCAGCTTATCCTGGAACACTGAAGCTTTCTTT | CASSLSWNTEAFF
TRBJ2-7 | 13 | TRBD1 | many | TRBV7-9 | TGTGCCAGCAGCTCGGACAGGGGGCGCGAGCAGTACTTC | CASSSDRGREQYF
TRBJ2-2 | 13 | - | - | TRBV12-3/TRBV12-4 | TGTGCCAGCAGTTTAACATACACCGGGGAGCTGTTTTTT | CASSLTYTGELFF
TRBJ2-3 | 16 | TRBD1 | many | TRBV6-5 | TGTGCCAGCAGTTATGGGACAGGGGGCCGGACAGATACGCAGTATTTT | CASSYGTGGRTDTQYF
TRBJ2-7 | 13 | TRBD1 | - | TRBV18 | TGTGCCAGCTCACGGGACAGGATAAAAGAGCAGTACTTC | CASSRDRIKEQYF
TRBJ2-7 | 15 | TRBD2 | - | TRBV6-1 | TGTGCCAGCAGCCCTCTTCTAGCGGGACGTAACGAGCAGTACTTC | CASSPLLAGRNEQYF
TRBJ2-3 | 13 | - | few | TRBV5-1 | TGCGCCAGCAGCTTGGAGGACACAGATACGCAGTATTTT | CASSLEDTDTQYF
TRBJ2-7 | 15 | - | - | TRBV21-1 | TGTGCCAGCAGCAACTCCCTAGAACCCCCGGGCGAGCAGTACTTC | CASSNSLEPPGEQYF
TRBJ2-1 | 11 | - | few | TRBV2 | TGTGCCAGCAGGTTGATAGAGGAGCAGTTCTTC | CASRLIEEQFF
TRBJ2-7 | 12 | - | few | TRBV10-1 | TGCGCCAGCAGTGGGGACTGGAGGGAGCAGTACTTC | CASSGDWREQYF
TRBJ2-7 | 15 | - | few | TRBV21-1 | TGTGCCAGCAGCAGAGAGGCGGTCTGGGCCTACGAGCAGTACTTC | CASSREAVWAYEQYF
TRBJ2-5 | 17 | TRBD1 | - | TRBV5-1 | TGCGCCAGCAGCCCCGGGACAGGTGGGATTAACCAAGAGACCCAGTACTTC | CASSPGTGGINQETQYF
TRBJ2-7 | 15 | TRBD2 | few | TRBV7-2 | TGTGCCAGCAGCCGAACATCGACCGGGACTAGCGGGAACCTCTTC | CASSRTSTGTSGNLF
TRBJ1-1 | 15 | - | - | TRBV3-1 | TGTGCCAGCAGCCAAGGGGGAGTGAGTAGCGCTGAAGCTTTCTTT | CASSQGGVSSAEAFF
TRBJ2-3 | 12 | - | - | TRBV28 | TGTGCCAGCAGTCCCGGTCCCATACGTCTGGATTTT | CASSPGPIRLDF
TRBJ2-2 | 17 | TRBD2 | few | TRBV7-9 | TGTGCCAGCAGCTTAGACCTAGCGGGAGGTCGCACCGGGGAGCTGTTTTTT | CASSLDLAGGRTGELFF
TRBJ2-1 | 13 | - | few | TRBV15 | TGTGCCACCACCCCGGGGGTGTACAATGAGCAGTTCTTC | CATTPGVYNEQFF
TRBJ2-5 | 16 | - | few | TRBV7-9 | TGTGCCAGCAGCTTAGGGTTCGGCAATCCCAGGGAGACCCAGTACTTC | CASSLGFGNPRETQYF
TRBJ2-7 | 15 | - | - | TRBV20-1 | TGCAGTGCACCCGATTTGACGGCGAATTCCTACGAGCAGTACTTC | CSAPDLTANSYEQYF
TRBJ2-1 | 15 | TRBD2 | - | TRBV12-3/TRBV12-4 | TGTGCCAGCAGCTACCGCAGGGCGGGGGGGGATGAGCAGTTCTTC | CASSYRRAGGDEQFF
TRBJ2-2 | 15 | - | few | TRBV20-1 | TGCAGTGCTAGATACAGAACTACGAACACCGGGGAGCTGTTTTTT | CSARYRTTNTGELFF
TRBJ1-4 | 16 | TRBD1 | few | TRBV20-1 | TGCAGTGCTAGATCTCGGGGACAGGCTCGTAATGAAAAACTGTTTTTT | CSARSRGQARNEKLFF
TRBJ2-5 | 15 | - | - | TRBV5-1 | TGCGCCAGCAGCTTGGGGTTTAATGGGGCAGAGACCCAGTACTTC | CASSLGFNGAETQYF
TRBJ2-7 | 14 | TRBD2 | - | TRBV20-1 | TGCAGTGCTAGACGGGGGGAGGCCACCTACGAGCAGTACTTC | CSARRGEATYEQYF
TRBJ2-1 | 16 | TRBD2 | many | TRBV27 | TGTGCCAGCAGAGGAGAAGGACTAGCGTGGGGCAATGAGCAGTTCTTC | CASRGEGLAWGNEQFF
TRBJ2-7 | 13 | - | many | TRBV7-2 | TGTGCCAGCACCTCTACAGGGACCTACGAGCAGTACTTC | CASTSTGTYEQYF